A selection of T cell receptor beta chains follows, all from one sample in a study of blood T cell repertoires in COVID-19. Produced via immunoSEQ multiplex PCR; TCRdb's table is partial and in-frame only. The sample has some 130,000 clones, 86% seen once. Specimen: peripheral blood. These receptors were taken from a woman in her 70s with COVID-19, enrolled during active disease. Each CDR3 is given with its conserved first and last residue. The order of the fields is V gene, J gene, clone size, D gene, CDR3 DNA, CDR3 protein. The D gene is left open where the match is weak. Not all rows give a size; the values are once, few, many and, for expanded clones, a class.

>TRBV9|TRBJ1-5|NA|TRBD1
TGTGCCAGCAGTCCCACAGGGGGCGGGGATCAGCCCCAGCATTTT
CASSPTGGGDQPQHF
>TRBV3-1/TRBV3-2|TRBJ1-2|NA|TRBD1
TGTGCCAGCAGCCATGAATCCCGGGACAGGGGAAGCACCTTC
CASSHESRDRGSTF
>TRBV6-5|TRBJ2-7|NA|NA
TGTGCCAGCAGGGGATCCGGGAAAACCTACGAGCAGTACTTC
CASRGSGKTYEQYF
>TRBV11-2|TRBJ1-4|NA|TRBD1
TGTGCCAGCAGCTTGGGGACAGGGGAGGGAAAACTGTTTTTT
CASSLGTGEGKLFF
>TRBV10-3|TRBJ1-5|NA|NA
TGTGCCATCAGTGTGAGCGGAAGCAATCAGCCCCAGCATTTT
CAISVSGSNQPQHF
>TRBV19|TRBJ2-7|NA|NA
TGTGCCAGTAGTAGCCCTGGGGGCGCATCCTACGAGCAGTACTTC
CASSSPGGASYEQYF
>TRBV28|TRBJ1-2|NA|NA
TGTGCCAGCAGTTTAACGAATCCACCCCTGGGGAGGGGCTACACCTTC
CASSLTNPPLGRGYTF
>TRBV5-1|TRBJ1-1|NA|TRBD1
TGCGCCAGCAGCCGGGGACAGGGCACTGAAGCTTTCTTT
CASSRGQGTEAFF
>TRBV27|TRBJ2-5|NA|NA
TGTGCCAGCAGGCGACAGGACCAAGAGACCCAGTACTTC
CASRRQDQETQYF
>TRBV2|TRBJ2-2|NA|TRBD2
TGTGCCACACCGAGCGGGGGGGCGGGGACCGGGGAGCTGTTTTTT
CATPSGGAGTGELFF
>TRBV27|TRBJ2-1|NA|TRBD1
TGTGCCAGCAGCGAACAACAGGGGAATGGGGATGAGCAGTTCTTC
CASSEQQGNGDEQFF
>TRBV6-5|TRBJ2-2|NA|TRBD2
TGTGCCAGCAGGGGCCTAGCGGGGGGGCCCGGGGAGCTGTTTTTT
CASRGLAGGPGELFF
>TRBV7-2|TRBJ1-5|NA|NA
TGTGCCAGCAGCTTGGGGCAGGGAAGTCAGCCCCAGCATTTT
CASSLGQGSQPQHF
>TRBV11-2|TRBJ1-1|once|NA
TGTGCCAGCAGCTTAGTTGGAGAGTGGACTGAAGCTTTCTTT
CASSLVGEWTEAFF
>TRBV30|TRBJ1-2|NA|NA
TGTGCCTGGAGTGTACTAGAGGGAGGGAAGGGCTACACCTTC
CAWSVLEGGKGYTF
>TRBV18|TRBJ2-7|NA|NA
TGTGCCAGCTCACCACAACAGGGCGATCTCCCTTACGAGCAGTACTTC
CASSPQQGDLPYEQYF
>TRBV9|TRBJ2-5|NA|TRBD2
TGTGCCAGCAGCCTCACTAGCGGGGGGCGAGAGACCCAGTACTTC
CASSLTSGGRETQYF
>TRBV9|TRBJ1-3|NA|NA
TGTGCCAGCAGCCCCACACCCGGAAACACCATATATTTT
CASSPTPGNTIYF
>TRBV10-3|TRBJ2-3|NA|TRBD2
TGTGCCATCAGTGAGTTGGGACTAGGGACAGATACGCAGTATTTT
CAISELGLGTDTQYF
>TRBV7-3|TRBJ2-3|NA|NA
TGTGCCAGCAGCTTAAGACCGGGACCGGGGGGCACAGATACGCAGTATTTT
CASSLRPGPGGTDTQYF
>TRBV7-2|TRBJ1-4|NA|NA
TGTGCCAGCAGCTTAGGAACTACAGGGAGAGGGCTGTTTTTT
CASSLGTTGRGLFF
>TRBV18|TRBJ2-7|once|NA
TGTGCCAGCTCACCACCCCGTGGGCCCTCCTACGAGCAGTACTTC
CASSPPRGPSYEQYF
>TRBV28|TRBJ1-1|NA|NA
TGTGCCAGCAGTTTATTGAGCGTCTCCGAAGCTTTCTTT
CASSLLSVSEAFF
>TRBV6-5|TRBJ1-1|NA|TRBD1
TGTGCCAGCAGAGGGACAGGGATGAACACTGAAGCTTTCTTT
CASRGTGMNTEAFF
>TRBV11-3|TRBJ2-3|once|TRBD1
TGTGCCAGCAGCTCCCGGGACAGGGGAAGCACAGATACGCAGTATTTT
CASSSRDRGSTDTQYF
>TRBV5-1|TRBJ1-2|NA|TRBD1
TGCGCCAGCAGCTTGGCCGAGGGACAGCCTTCTAACTATGGCTACACCTTC
CASSLAEGQPSNYGYTF
>TRBV18|TRBJ1-2|NA|NA
TGTGCCAGCTCACCTTCGTCAGGGGATCGCACTTATGGCTACACCTTC
CASSPSSGDRTYGYTF
>TRBV6-5|TRBJ1-1|NA|NA
TGTGCCACTGCGGATGGTTGGTCCACTGAAGCTTTCTTT
CATADGWSTEAFF
>TRBV6-6|TRBJ1-2|NA|TRBD1
TGTGCCAGCAGGAGGGACAGGGGCGGATATGGCTACACCTTC
CASRRDRGGYGYTF
>TRBV3-1/TRBV3-2|TRBJ2-2|NA|TRBD2
TGTGCCAGCAGCCAAGATTTTAGCGGGGGGTCCGGGGAGCTGTTTTTT
CASSQDFSGGSGELFF
>TRBV7-2|TRBJ1-3|few|TRBD1
TGTGCCAGCAGCTTAACAGGGGGGACAGGCGGAAACACCATATATTTT
CASSLTGGTGGNTIYF
>TRBV28|TRBJ1-5|NA|TRBD1
TGTGCCAGCAGTGCACAGGGGGCATCGGGTCAGCCCCAGCATTTT
CASSAQGASGQPQHF
>TRBV7-9|TRBJ2-3|NA|NA
TGTGCCAGCAGCCTAGGACAGAGCACAGATACGCAGTATTTT
CASSLGQSTDTQYF
>TRBV18|TRBJ1-5|NA|TRBD1
TGTGCCAGCTCACTTAATGGACAGGGCGTCGATCAGCCCCAGCATTTT
CASSLNGQGVDQPQHF
>TRBV6-4|TRBJ1-6|NA|NA
TGTGCCAGCTCCGTCGGGGGGGATTTTAATTCACCCCTCCACTTT
CASSVGGDFNSPLHF
>TRBV27|TRBJ2-5|NA|TRBD2
TGTGCCAGCAGTTTATTGGGCCGGACTAGCGGCCTCCAAGAGACCCAGTACTTC
CASSLLGRTSGLQETQYF
>TRBV5-1|TRBJ1-5|NA|NA
TGCGCCAGCAGCTTGAAGGGAGAGGGCAATCAGCCCCAGCATTTT
CASSLKGEGNQPQHF
>TRBV10-2|TRBJ2-1|few|TRBD1
TGCGCCAGCAGGGCCCCCGGGACAGGGGGGAATGAGCAGTTCTTC
CASRAPGTGGNEQFF
>TRBV3-1/TRBV3-2|TRBJ1-1|NA|TRBD1
TGTGCCAGCAGCAAGCGGACAGGCGGTCTGTCCGGGTACACTGAAGCTTTCTTT
CASSKRTGGLSGYTEAFF
>TRBV5-5|TRBJ1-2|NA|TRBD1
TGTGCCAGCAGCTCCCGGACAGGGGGCAACTATGGCTACACCTTC
CASSSRTGGNYGYTF
>TRBV28|TRBJ1-6|once|NA
TGTGCCAGCAGTTTGACAGCATTTAAAAATTCACCCCTCCACTTT
CASSLTAFKNSPLHF
>TRBV5-6|TRBJ2-3|NA|NA
TGTGCCAGCAGCTTACTAGCTGCAGATACGCAGTATTTT
CASSLLAADTQYF
>TRBV12-3/TRBV12-4|TRBJ2-7|NA|NA
TGTGCCAGCCAGAAGTCCTACGAGCAGTACTTC
CASQKSYEQYF
>TRBV4-1|TRBJ2-7|NA|TRBD1
TGCGCCAGCAGCCAAGAGGACAGGGGGATCTACGAGCAGTACTTC
CASSQEDRGIYEQYF
>TRBV14|TRBJ2-5|few|TRBD2
TGTGCCAGCAGCCTCGCGGGGGTTGGAGAGACCCAGTACTTC
CASSLAGVGETQYF
>TRBV5-8|TRBJ2-1|NA|NA
TGTGCCAGCAGTCCCGGGACAAAGAGTTACAATGAGCAGTTCTTC
CASSPGTKSYNEQFF
>TRBV6-5|TRBJ2-4|NA|TRBD1
TGTGCCAGCAGTTTATCAGGACAGGTAGCCAAAAACATTCAGTACTTC
CASSLSGQVAKNIQYF
>TRBV2|TRBJ2-7|NA|NA
TGTGCCAGCCAAGGACAGCTGCCGGTAGAGCAGTACTTC
CASQGQLPVEQYF
>TRBV5-6|TRBJ2-1|NA|NA
TGTGCCAGCAGCTTGGACCTGGGGGGCGGGGGTTTTAGGGACAATGAGCAGTTCTTC
CASSLDLGGGGFRDNEQFF
>TRBV19|TRBJ1-1|NA|TRBD1
TGTGCCACCAAACGACAGGGGCAGAACACTGAAGCTTTCTTT
CATKRQGQNTEAFF
>TRBV5-5|TRBJ1-1|NA|NA
TGTGCCAGCAGCGTCGACAGTCTTAAAGCTTTCTTT
CASSVDSLKAFF
>TRBV28|TRBJ1-2|NA|NA
TGTGCCAGCAGCTCAACCGGGACACTGAACTATGGCTACACCTTC
CASSSTGTLNYGYTF
>TRBV6-5|TRBJ2-3|NA|NA
TGTGCCAGCAGCCGCGGGGCCGGGGGAGATACGCAGTATTTT
CASSRGAGGDTQYF
>TRBV6-5|TRBJ2-2|NA|TRBD1
TGTGCCAGCAGTTACTCGGGACAGGGGACCGGGGAGCTGTTTTTT
CASSYSGQGTGELFF
>TRBV11-3|TRBJ2-3|NA|NA
TGTGCCAGCAGCTTACTAGGGGGTGTGGCAGATACGCAGTATTTT
CASSLLGGVADTQYF
>TRBV2|TRBJ1-1|few|NA
TGTGCCAGCACCCGGTATACTGAAGCTTTCTTT
CASTRYTEAFF
>TRBV7-6|TRBJ1-2|NA|NA
TGTGCCAGCAGCTTAGACGGGTCGGTAGCTAACTATGGCTACACCTTC
CASSLDGSVANYGYTF
>TRBV11-2|TRBJ2-7|few|TRBD1
TGTGCCAGCAGCCGGTCCCAGGGGGCTCTAGCCTACGAGCAGTACTTC
CASSRSQGALAYEQYF
>TRBV5-4|TRBJ2-7|NA|TRBD1
TGTGCCAGCAGCTTGGCCGGGACAGTCTCCTACGAGCAGTACTTC
CASSLAGTVSYEQYF
>TRBV9|TRBJ1-1|NA|NA
TGTGCCAGCAGCCTGTCAGGGGACACTGAAGCTTTCTTT
CASSLSGDTEAFF